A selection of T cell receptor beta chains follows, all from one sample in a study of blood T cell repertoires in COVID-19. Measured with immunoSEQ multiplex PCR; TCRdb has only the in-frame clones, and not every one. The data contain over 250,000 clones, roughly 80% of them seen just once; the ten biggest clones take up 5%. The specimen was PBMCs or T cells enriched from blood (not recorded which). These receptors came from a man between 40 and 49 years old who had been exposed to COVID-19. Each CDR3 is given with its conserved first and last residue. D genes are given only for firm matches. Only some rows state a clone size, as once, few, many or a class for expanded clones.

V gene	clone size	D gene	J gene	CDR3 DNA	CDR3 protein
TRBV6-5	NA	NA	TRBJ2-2	TGTGCCAGCAGCTCGGAATCGAGGAGGGAGCTGTTTTTT	CASSSESRRELFF
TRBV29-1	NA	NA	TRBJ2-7	TGCAGCGTGGGGTTGGGGCGACTCTACGAGCAGTACTTC	CSVGLGRLYEQYF
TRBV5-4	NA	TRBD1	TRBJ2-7	TGTGCCAGCAGCATGCGGACAGGATTGGCAGGTTACGAGCAGTACTTC	CASSMRTGLAGYEQYF
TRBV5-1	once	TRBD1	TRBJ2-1	TGCGCCAGCAGCTTGGGGACAGGGACCTACAATGAGCAGTTCTTC	CASSLGTGTYNEQFF
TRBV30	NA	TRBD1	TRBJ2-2	TGTGCCTGGGGAGCCGGGACAGGTCCCGGGGAGCTGTTTTTT	CAWGAGTGPGELFF
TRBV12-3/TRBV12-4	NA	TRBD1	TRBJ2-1	TGTGCCAGCAGTTTGGCCAGGGGGAATGAGCAGTTCTTC	CASSLARGNEQFF
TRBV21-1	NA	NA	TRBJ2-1	TGTGCCAGCAACGAGGGAAGCGGGATGGGCAATGAGCAGTTCTTC	CASNEGSGMGNEQFF
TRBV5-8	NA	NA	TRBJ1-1	TGTGCCAGCAGCCCAAAGAGGACAGTTAGGAACACTGAAGCTTTCTTT	CASSPKRTVRNTEAFF
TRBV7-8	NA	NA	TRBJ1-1	TGTGCCAGCAGCTTAGTCACCCTAGAAGCTTTCTTT	CASSLVTLEAFF
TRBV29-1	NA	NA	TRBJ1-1	TGCAACACCGACCGACAGCCCACTGAAGCTTTCTTT	CNTDRQPTEAFF
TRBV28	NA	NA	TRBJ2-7	TGTGCCAGCAGTTCCAGCTCCTACGAGCAGTACTTC	CASSSSSYEQYF
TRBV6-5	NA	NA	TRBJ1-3	TGTGCCAGCCAAAGACAATCTGGAAACACCATATATTTT	CASQRQSGNTIYF
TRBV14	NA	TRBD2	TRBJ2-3	TGTGCCAGCAGCCAGCTAGCGGGAGTCACAGATACGCAGTATTTT	CASSQLAGVTDTQYF
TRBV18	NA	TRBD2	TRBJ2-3	TGTGCCAGCTCACCAGGGCTAGCGGGATACCGTCGCACAGATACGCAGTATTTT	CASSPGLAGYRRTDTQYF
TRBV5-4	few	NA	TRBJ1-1	TGTGCCAGCAGCGTGACAGGCCCCACTGAAGCTTTCTTT	CASSVTGPTEAFF
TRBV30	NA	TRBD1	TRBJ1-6	TGTGCCTGGAAGCGGGACAGGGGTAGGTCGCGTTCACCCCTCCACTTT	CAWKRDRGRSRSPLHF
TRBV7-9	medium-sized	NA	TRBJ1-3	TGTGCCAGCAGCTCCCGGACGGGAAACTCTGGAAACACCATATATTTT	CASSSRTGNSGNTIYF
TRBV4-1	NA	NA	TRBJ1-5	TGCGCCAGCAGCTCCCGACAGGAGTCCCTTCGGTATCCTTTT	CASSSRQESLRYPF
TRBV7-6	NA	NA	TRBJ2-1	TGTGCCAGCAGCTTTGGGGGCGACCCTGGGGTGGATGAGCAGTTCTTC	CASSFGGDPGVDEQFF
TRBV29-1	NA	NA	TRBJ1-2	TGCAGCGTTGAAGAGTTTATTGCGGCCAACTATGGCTACACCTTC	CSVEEFIAANYGYTF
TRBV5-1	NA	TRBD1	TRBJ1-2	TGCGCCAGCAGCTTAGGACAGGGGGCTTCGAATGGCTACACCTTC	CASSLGQGASNGYTF
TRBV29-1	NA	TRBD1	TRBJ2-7	TGCAGCGCTGGACAGGGGGCCTACGAGCAGTACTTC	CSAGQGAYEQYF
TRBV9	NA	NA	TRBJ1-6	TGTGCCAGCAGTATCTTGAGACGGGATAATTCACCCCTCCACTTT	CASSILRRDNSPLHF
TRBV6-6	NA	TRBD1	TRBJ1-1	TGTGCCAGCAGACTGACAGGGGTGAACACTGAAGCTTTCTTT	CASRLTGVNTEAFF